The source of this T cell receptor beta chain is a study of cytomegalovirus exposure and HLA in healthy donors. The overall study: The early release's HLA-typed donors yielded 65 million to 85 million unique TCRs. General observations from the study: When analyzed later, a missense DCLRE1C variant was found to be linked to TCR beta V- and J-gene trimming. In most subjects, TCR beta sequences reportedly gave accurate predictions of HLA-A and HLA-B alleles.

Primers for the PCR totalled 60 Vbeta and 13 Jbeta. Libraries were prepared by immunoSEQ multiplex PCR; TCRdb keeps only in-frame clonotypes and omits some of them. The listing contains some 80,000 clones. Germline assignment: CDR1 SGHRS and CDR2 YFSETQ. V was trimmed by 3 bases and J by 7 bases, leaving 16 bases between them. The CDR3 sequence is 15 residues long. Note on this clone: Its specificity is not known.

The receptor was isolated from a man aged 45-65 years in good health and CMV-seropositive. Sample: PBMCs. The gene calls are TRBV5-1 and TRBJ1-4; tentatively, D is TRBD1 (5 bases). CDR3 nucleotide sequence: TGCGCCAGCAGCTCTGGGGCTAGCGATGGTGAAAAACTGTTTTTT. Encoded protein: CASSSGASDGEKLFF.